This TCR beta chain was documented in a study of human T cells and chemical hapten exposure. This clonotype was observed at least ten times. CDR1 and CDR2 (germline): SGHTA, FQGNSA. The CDR3 runs to 15 residues. Unmatched junction bases numbered 6, after V lost 5 bases and J lost 3 bases. As for time point: healthy volunteer bleed at 6 weeks. Unfractionated whole blood served as the source for total RNA extraction. TCRdb fed the RACE reads into MiXCR, producing one record per CDR3 protein. Of fewer than 100,000 distinct CDR3 sequences in the sample, approximately 8.6% were seen once. This TCR was recovered from a female donor in good health. Some clones in this sample may be carry-over from other donors' samples. The sample comprised whole blood. This chain links TRBV7-2 with TRBJ1-4; 7 bases align to TRBD1. CDR3 loop: CASSPTGSANEKLFF. The CDR3, as DNA: TGTGCCAGCAGCCCGACAGGGTCAGCTAATGAAAAACTGTTTTTT. Variable domain in full (rest from reference TRBV7-2 and TRBJ1-4): GAGVSQSPSNKVTEKGKDVELRCDPISGHTALYWYRQSLGQGLEFLIYFQGNSAPDKSGLPSDRFSAERTGGSVSTLTIQRTQQEDSAVYLCASSPTGSANEKLFFGSGTQLSVL.